This T cell receptor beta chain appears in the sequencing data of a study of tumor-infiltrating lymphocytes in oesophageal squamous cell carcinoma. The CDR3 loop spans 15 amino acids. Germline loops: CDR1 SGHVS, CDR2 FQNEAQ. In its sample, this clonotype was seen a few times. The junction differs from germline at one of its ends, possibly a read error. MiXCR was run by TCRdb on the PCR reads, yielding one entry per CDR3 protein. Among 20,000 to 25,000 distinct CDR3 sequences listed, approximately 40% were seen once. The source is a male donor with esophageal squamous cell carcinoma. The source material was esophageal tumor tissue. The chain links TRBV7-8 to TRBJ2-5; either TRBD1 or TRBD2 may fit D (5 bases each). CDR3 protein: CASSLGTLGNSPLHF. The CDR3 DNA reads TGTGCCAGCAGCTTGGGGACCCTGGGCAATTCACCCCTCCACTTC. Full variable domain (rest looked up from reference TRBV7-8 and TRBJ2-5): GAGVSQSPRYKVAKRGQDVALRCDPISGHVSLFWYQQALGQGPEFLTYFQNEAQLDKSGLPSDRFFAERPEGSVSTLKIQRTQQEDSAVYLCASSLGTLGNSPLHFGPGTRLLVL.